This T cell receptor beta chain comes out of a study of blood T cell repertoires in COVID-19. On the study more broadly: From the United States, Italy and Spain came samples of acute and convalescent COVID-19. PBMCs, B-cell-depleted T cells, or T cells were the source of the cDNA or gDNA that made up the material.

CDR3 size: 17 residues. V lost 0 bases, J lost 4 bases, and 16 bases lay in between. Germline V CDR1 and CDR2: MNHEY, SVGEGT. Per the original methods: Amplification with reference gene primers provided the estimates of nucleated cell counts. TCRdb keeps only in-frame clones here, not all; method: immunoSEQ multiplex PCR. V, J and clone size reflect that table, while D and trimming were determined from the DNA. The table has over 150,000 clones, about 88% seen once; the top ten hold around 1.1%. The chain employs TRBV6-2 or TRBV6-3 and TRBJ1-3; D is ambiguous. Sequenced: peripheral blood. This TCR came from a man in his forties with acute or convalescent COVID-19. Here the CDR3 reads CASSYSKNKKSGNTIYF. CDR3 DNA: TGTGCCAGCAGTTACTCGAAAAACAAAAAATCCGGAAACACCATATATTTT.